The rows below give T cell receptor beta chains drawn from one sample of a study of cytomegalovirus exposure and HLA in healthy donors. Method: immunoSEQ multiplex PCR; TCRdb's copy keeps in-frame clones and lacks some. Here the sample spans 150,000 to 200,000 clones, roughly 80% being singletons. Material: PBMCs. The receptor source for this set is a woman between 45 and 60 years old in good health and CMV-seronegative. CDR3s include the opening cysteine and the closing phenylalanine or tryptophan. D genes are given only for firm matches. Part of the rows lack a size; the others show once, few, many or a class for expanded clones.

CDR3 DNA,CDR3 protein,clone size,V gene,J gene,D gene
TGCGCCAGCAGCCCTAAGAGGGTGCGACTAGCCGGGGAGCTGTTTTTT,CASSPKRVRLAGELFF,NA,TRBV4-3,TRBJ2-2,NA
TGTGCCAGTAGTACCGTCGGGAACACTGAAGCTTTCTTT,CASSTVGNTEAFF,NA,TRBV19,TRBJ1-1,NA
TGTGCCAGCAGGTACGGGACAGGGCTTCGCTACACCTTC,CASRYGTGLRYTF,NA,TRBV27,TRBJ1-2,TRBD1
TGTGCCAGCAGTTATAGGGACAGGGCCGCTAACTATGGCTACACCTTC,CASSYRDRAANYGYTF,NA,TRBV6-6,TRBJ1-2,TRBD1
TGTGCCTCAGTGGACAGGGGGTACTCACCCCTCCACTTT,CASVDRGYSPLHF,few,TRBV6-1,TRBJ1-6,TRBD1
TGTGCCAGCAGCGAACTTACAGGGGGGTACTACAATGAGCAGTTCTTC,CASSELTGGYYNEQFF,NA,TRBV7-2,TRBJ2-1,TRBD1
TGTGCCAGCAGCCAAGATCTCCTCGCAGGGTCAAAGTACTTC,CASSQDLLAGSKYF,once,TRBV14,TRBJ2-5,NA
TGCGCCAGCAGCTTGGTAGCGGGGGCAGGCACCGGGGAGCTGTTTTTT,CASSLVAGAGTGELFF,NA,TRBV5-1,TRBJ2-2,TRBD2
TGTGCCAGCAGGACTGCCCGGGGAGGCTACACCTTC,CASRTARGGYTF,NA,TRBV2,TRBJ1-2,NA
TGTGCCAGTAGTTGGTCCGGCTATGGCTACACCTTC,CASSWSGYGYTF,NA,TRBV19,TRBJ1-2,NA
TGTGCCAGTAGTGTCGACAGGACGAGCTCCTACAATGAGCAGTTCTTC,CASSVDRTSSYNEQFF,once,TRBV19,TRBJ2-1,NA
TGTGCCAGCAGTGAAGCGAAGGGGACAGGGGCCTACGAGCAGTACTTC,CASSEAKGTGAYEQYF,once,TRBV2,TRBJ2-7,TRBD1
TGCGCCAGCAGCCAAGAAACGGACAGATTAGCCAAAAACATTCAGTACTTC,CASSQETDRLAKNIQYF,NA,TRBV4-3,TRBJ2-4,NA
TGTGCCAGCAGTTTCCCGCCGGGACTAGCGGGGGAGCAGTACTTC,CASSFPPGLAGEQYF,NA,TRBV27,TRBJ2-7,TRBD2
TGTGCCAGCAGTTACGCCGGTAACACTGAAGCTTTCTTT,CASSYAGNTEAFF,NA,TRBV6-5,TRBJ1-1,NA
TGCGCCAGCAGCCCGGGACTAGTGAGGCTCAATGAGCAGTTCTTC,CASSPGLVRLNEQFF,NA,TRBV5-1,TRBJ2-1,TRBD2
TGTGCCAGCAGCGGACAGGTGAACACTGAAGCTTTCTTT,CASSGQVNTEAFF,few,TRBV2,TRBJ1-1,TRBD1
TGCGCCAGCAGCCAAGCAGTTACAGGGCTTTACGAGCAGTACTTC,CASSQAVTGLYEQYF,NA,TRBV4-3,TRBJ2-7,NA
TGTGCCAGCAGACGACAGGGGGCTAACACTGAAGCTTTCTTT,CASRRQGANTEAFF,once,TRBV7-2,TRBJ1-1,TRBD1
TGTGCCACCATGCCCCCCTACAGGGGCCCGAACACTGAAGCTTTCTTT,CATMPPYRGPNTEAFF,few,TRBV6-6,TRBJ1-1,TRBD1
TGTGCCAGCAGGTCTTCTGGGGCCAACGTCCTGACTTTC,CASRSSGANVLTF,NA,TRBV7-2,TRBJ2-6,NA
TGCAGCGTTGAAGGGGGCAACGCCAACGCGCGGACTGAAGCTTTCTTT,CSVEGGNANARTEAFF,many,TRBV29-1,TRBJ1-1,NA
TGTGCCAGCAGCGGGTCTAGCGGGGGGGCCTCCGGGGAGCTGTTTTTT,CASSGSSGGASGELFF,NA,TRBV9,TRBJ2-2,TRBD2
TGTGCCAGCAGCAACGGGCGCAGGGGACATTCACCCCTCCACTTT,CASSNGRRGHSPLHF,NA,TRBV6-5,TRBJ1-6,NA
TGTGCCAGCAGCCCTAGACAGGGGGCAGTCGGTGGCTACACCTTC,CASSPRQGAVGGYTF,NA,TRBV7-2,TRBJ1-2,TRBD1
TGTGCCAGCAGCTTGCAGGGGATGGAGACCCAGTACTTC,CASSLQGMETQYF,NA,TRBV5-4,TRBJ2-5,NA
TGTGCCAGCAGCTTAGGTAGTGCGGCAGGGATGAGTCAGCCCCAGCATTTT,CASSLGSAAGMSQPQHF,NA,TRBV11-3,TRBJ1-5,NA
TGTGCCAGCAGAATCACGCAGGGGGGAACTGAAGCTTTCTTT,CASRITQGGTEAFF,NA,TRBV28,TRBJ1-1,TRBD1
TGTGCCAGCAGTCTCTCCCTTCCGAATTCACCCCTCCACTTT,CASSLSLPNSPLHF,few,TRBV27,TRBJ1-6,NA
TGTGCCAGCACCCGGACAGGGGGTAATGAGATCCTTTCACCCCTCCACTTT,CASTRTGGNEILSPLHF,NA,TRBV2,TRBJ1-6,TRBD1
TGCGCCAGCAGCTTGGAGCTCCGGGAGCAGTTCTTC,CASSLELREQFF,NA,TRBV5-1,TRBJ2-1,NA
TGTGCCAGCAGCTTGGGGGGACTAGCATTCACAGATACGCAGTATTTT,CASSLGGLAFTDTQYF,NA,TRBV5-4,TRBJ2-3,TRBD2
TGTGCCAGCAGCGTAGTAGGAGGTGGGAACACTGAAGCTTTCTTT,CASSVVGGGNTEAFF,once,TRBV9,TRBJ1-1,NA
TGTGCCAGCAGCTTAGCGGCGGGAGCTTGGACAGATACGCAGTATTTT,CASSLAAGAWTDTQYF,NA,TRBV7-2,TRBJ2-3,TRBD2
TGCGCCAGCAGCATCCCCAGAACTAGCGGGAGGGCCCATGAGCAGTTCTTC,CASSIPRTSGRAHEQFF,once,TRBV5-1,TRBJ2-1,TRBD2
TGTGCCAGCAGTTATATCGGGGGAACTGAAGCTTTCTTT,CASSYIGGTEAFF,NA,TRBV6-5,TRBJ1-1,NA
TGTGCCAGCAGAACTGCAATGCTCAATCAGCCCCAGCATTTT,CASRTAMLNQPQHF,NA,TRBV28,TRBJ1-5,NA
TGTGCCAGCAGTGACTACCCGGGACTTAGCACAGATACGCAGTATTTT,CASSDYPGLSTDTQYF,NA,TRBV6-4,TRBJ2-3,NA
TGTGCCAGCAGTTCGGGACAATACGAGCAGTACTTC,CASSSGQYEQYF,NA,TRBV6-5,TRBJ2-7,NA
TGTGCCAGCAGCTTAACCGGACAGGGATTAGGGACTGAAGCTTTCTTT,CASSLTGQGLGTEAFF,NA,TRBV7-9,TRBJ1-1,TRBD1
TGTGCCAGCAGCTCGTCCGGGACAGGGACCTACGAGCAGTACTTC,CASSSSGTGTYEQYF,few,TRBV7-2,TRBJ2-7,TRBD1
TGTGCCAGCAGTATACAGGGGTGGAGGCCCGAGCAGTACTTC,CASSIQGWRPEQYF,NA,TRBV7-9,TRBJ2-7,TRBD1
TGCGCCAGCAGCCAAGGGGGACTAGCGGGACCCTACGAGCAGTGCTTC,CASSQGGLAGPYEQCF,NA,TRBV4-1,TRBJ2-7,TRBD2
TGTGCCAGCAGTGACGTGACAGACCTTGGTGACTATGGCTACACCTTC,CASSDVTDLGDYGYTF,NA,TRBV2,TRBJ1-2,NA
TGTGCCAGCAGCATGGGACAGGCGGCCGGGGAGCTGTTTTTT,CASSMGQAAGELFF,NA,TRBV5-4,TRBJ2-2,TRBD1
TGCGCCAGCAGCCAAGATGGGGCAGGGTTAAACACCGGGGAGCTGTTTTTT,CASSQDGAGLNTGELFF,NA,TRBV4-1,TRBJ2-2,NA
TGTGCCAGCAGCTACCCCCACGGCGGGGGCAGGCAGTACTTC,CASSYPHGGGRQYF,NA,TRBV6-5,TRBJ2-7,NA
TGTGCCAGCAGCGCCGTCGATGGGGGCGCGGGTCGGACTGAAGCTTTCTTT,CASSAVDGGAGRTEAFF,NA,TRBV9,TRBJ1-1,NA
TGCGCCAGCAGCCTAAGACAGGCGGTGAACACTGAAGCTTTCTTT,CASSLRQAVNTEAFF,few,TRBV4-1,TRBJ1-1,NA
TGCGCCAGCAGCAACGGGGGACAGGAGGACACCTTC,CASSNGGQEDTF,NA,TRBV5-1,TRBJ1-2,TRBD1
TGTGCCAGCAGAAGACAGGGTGGGACTGGAAACACCATATATTTT,CASRRQGGTGNTIYF,NA,TRBV28,TRBJ1-3,TRBD1
TGTGCCAGCAGCGTATCCCCTGAGGTCGTTACTTCACCCCTCCACTTT,CASSVSPEVVTSPLHF,NA,TRBV9,TRBJ1-6,NA
TGTGCCAGCAGTCGCCCGGGGACTAGGGCCGGGGAGCTGTTTTTT,CASSRPGTRAGELFF,NA,TRBV6-5,TRBJ2-2,TRBD2
TGCGCCAGCAGCCAAGCAGGCACTACCGGGGAGCTGTTTTTT,CASSQAGTTGELFF,NA,TRBV4-3,TRBJ2-2,NA
TGCGCCAGCAGCTTGGCAGGGGTTAATTCACCCCTCCACTTT,CASSLAGVNSPLHF,NA,TRBV5-1,TRBJ1-6,NA
TGTGCCAGCAGCTCGGCCGGGACAGGGTACGAGCAGTACTTC,CASSSAGTGYEQYF,NA,TRBV5-4,TRBJ2-7,TRBD1
TGTGCCATCAGTGAGACCGGCACAGGGACTCAGCCCCAGCATTTT,CAISETGTGTQPQHF,NA,TRBV10-3,TRBJ1-5,NA
TGCGGCGTTGAGGGTGACAGCACTGAAGCTTTCTTT,CGVEGDSTEAFF,NA,TRBV29-1,TRBJ1-1,NA
TGCGCCAGCAGCCCGGACCCGACAGCTTACTTATCTCTGGGCTACACCTTC,CASSPDPTAYLSLGYTF,NA,TRBV5-1,TRBJ1-2,NA